This T cell receptor beta chain came from a study of T cell responses to AZD1222 COVID-19 vaccine. Findings and limits, study-wide: No repertoire was sampled before or during the peak T cell response, only after it.

Comment on this clone: Its matching antigen is unknown.

The table came from immunoSEQ multiplex PCR; TCRdb's copy has only in-frame clones and leaves some out. This sample has about 94,000 clones, with more than 70% found just once. This CDR3 has 16 amino acids. Germline V gives CDR1 LNHDA, CDR2 SQIVND (reference sequence). V was clipped by 6 bases and J by 0 bases, with 12 bases between them. This TCR was sampled from an adult in good health. The specimen comprised peripheral blood, sampled on day 0 of AZD1222 vaccination. V usage is TRBV19 and J usage is TRBJ1-6; D is ambiguous. This CDR3 reads CASRISGSSYNSPLHF. CDR3 nucleotides: TGTGCCAGTAGAATATCGGGGAGCTCCTATAATTCACCCCTCCACTTT. Together with reference TRBV19 and TRBJ1-6, the CDR3 gives the full variable domain: DGGITQSPKYLFRKEGQNVTLSCEQNLNHDAMYWYRQDPGQGLRLIYYSQIVNDFQKGDIAEGYSVSREKKESFPLTVTSAQKNPTAFYLCASRISGSSYNSPLHFGNGTRLTVT.